The present T cell receptor beta chain was sequenced within a study of a mutant IDH1 vaccine in newly diagnosed glioma (dated by TCRdb to the early 2020s). About the study as a whole: Eight vaccinations were administered to patients in weeks 1, 3, 5, 7, 11, 15, 19 and 23, corresponding to visits V03 through V10. Vaccination was initiated 4-6 weeks after radiotherapy alone, or concurrently with temozolomide cycles in the chemotherapy-containing groups. Of the roughly 30 treated patients, around 60% were male and 37.5% were female, and a mean age of roughly 40 years was recorded. Before enrollment, patients had received standard therapy of radiotherapy alone, temozolomide alone, or radiochemotherapy with temozolomide; most received the combination. Peripheral blood was collected at six visits: V03 (baseline), V05, V07, V10, V12 and V13. Longitudinal TCRB deep sequencing was performed for some 25 treated patients wherever samples were available for exploratory analyses.

What the study reported, not specific to this receptor: Pseudoprogression appeared unrelated to alterations in the top peripheral T cell clonotypes detected by TCRB sequencing. The authors noted that analyses of patient blood samples could not be reproduced because of sample limitations. Immune responses induced by the vaccine were seen in 93.3% of patients across multiple MHC alleles. Availability determined which PBMC samples were chosen for TCRB deep sequencing.

Concerning this clone itself: Its recognized antigen is unknown. Base qualities are not at hand, and no much larger clone is one base apart.

Library generation was performed with the immunoSEQ multiplex PCR assay. The hsTCRB Kit was used according to the manufacturer's protocol to amplify rearranged TCR beta chain sequences. An Illumina MiSeq was used to sequence the TCRB libraries. From the authors' description of their analysis: The kit vendor's proprietary platform handled demultiplexing, trimming and gene mapping. TCRdb stores this immuneACCESS table with in-frame sequences only. Part of the clones is absent; in the studies checked, under half of the shortfall reflects unresolved V genes, and no reason is known for the rest. That table is the source of V, J and clone size, and D and trimming were worked out from the DNA. Recorded for this sample are roughly 51,000 clones; about 81% of them occurred a single time. The ten most abundant clones make up roughly 8.4% of the sample. Read against the paper, the sample's time point label means: week 23, last vaccination. Each vaccine dose, consisting of 300 ug of a 20-mer mutant IDH1 peptide in Montanide, was administered subcutaneously with topical imiquimod. Donors had newly diagnosed WHO grade 3 or 4 IDH1-mutant astrocytomas with loss of nuclear ATRX. The samples were drawn from NOA16, a multicentre, single-arm, open-label phase I trial in Germany that tested a mutant IDH1 peptide vaccine in humans for the first time. The DNeasy Blood and Tissue Kit was used to extract genomic DNA from EDTA blood for TCRB sequencing.

The junction shows trimming of 5 bases on V and 1 base on J, plus 14 bases between the germline ends. CDR3 length: 15 amino acids, cysteine to phenylalanine. Left in the record is the CDR3 DNA by itself, 45 bases read in frame from the first base. The germline V gene yields SGHVS for CDR1 and FNYEAQ for CDR2. This receptor was obtained from a woman in her 40s with glioma. Some clones in this sample may be carry-over from other donors' samples. The chain links TRBV7-6 with TRBJ1-1; D gene: possibly TRBD1, on 5 matching bases. The source material was PBMCs, sampled from a glioma patient whose treatment included an IDH1 peptide vaccine. The CDR3 is CASSPLKGPNTEAFF. In nucleotides, the sequence is TGTGCCAGCAGCCCCTTAAAGGGACCGAACACTGAAGCTTTCTTT. The reference TRBV7-6 and TRBJ1-1 proteins fill in what lies around the CDR3, so the full variable domain reads GAGVSQSPRYKVTKRGQDVALRCDPISGHVSLYWYRQALGQGPEFLTYFNYEAQQDKSGLPNDRFSAERPEGSISTLTIQRTEQRDSAMYRCASSPLKGPNTEAFFGQGTRLTVV.